This paragraph covers one TCR beta chain sequence. Next came a second PCR, run for about 7 to 12 cycles, which used a sample-barcoded 5' primer along with a J-beta primer mix. TCRdb reprocessed the 5' RACE reads with MiXCR, giving one entry per CDR3 protein. In the table there are approximately 800,000 distinct CDR3 sequences, more than 45% of which are singletons. Per germline, CDR1 KGHSH and CDR2 LQKENI. V lost 8 bases and J lost 1; bases outside the gene matches: 3. The CDR3 covers 13 residues. The data are from a study of blood T cells in healthy people across ages. The sequencing input was blood. The rearrangement joins TRBV18 to TRBJ2-5; 8 nucleotides line up with TRBD1. The receptor was derived from a man younger than 45 in good health. CDR3 residues: CASGDRSQETQYF. The CDR3 nucleotides are TGTGCCAGCGGGGACAGGTCCCAAGAGACCCAGTACTTC.